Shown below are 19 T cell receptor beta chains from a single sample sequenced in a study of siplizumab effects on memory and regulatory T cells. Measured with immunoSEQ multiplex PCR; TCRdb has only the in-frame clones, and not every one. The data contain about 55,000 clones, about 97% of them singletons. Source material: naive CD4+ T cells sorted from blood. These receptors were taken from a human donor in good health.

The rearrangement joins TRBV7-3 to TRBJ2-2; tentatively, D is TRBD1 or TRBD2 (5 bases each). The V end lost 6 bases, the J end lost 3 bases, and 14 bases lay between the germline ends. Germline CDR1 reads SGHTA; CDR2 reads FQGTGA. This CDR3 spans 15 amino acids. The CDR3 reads CASSDGTRYTGELFF. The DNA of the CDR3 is TGTGCCAGCAGTGATGGGACGAGGTACACCGGGGAGCTGTTTTTT.

The CDR3 is CASSYSGRAYNEQFF. The CDR3 region has the DNA TGTGCCAGCAGCTACAGCGGGAGGGCCTACAATGAGCAGTTCTTC. The J gene is TRBJ2-1, the V gene TRBV6-1; 10 bases are a match to TRBD2. Unmatched junction bases numbered 4, after V lost 6 bases and J lost 2 bases. Germline V gene data show CDR1 as MNHNS and CDR2 as SASEGT. This CDR3 contains 15 residues.

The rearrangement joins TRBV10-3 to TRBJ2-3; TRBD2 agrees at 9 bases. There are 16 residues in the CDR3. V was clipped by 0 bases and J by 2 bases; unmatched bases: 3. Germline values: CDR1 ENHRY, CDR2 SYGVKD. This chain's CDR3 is CAISESPSGNTDTQYF. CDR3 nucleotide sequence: TGTGCCATCAGTGAGTCGCCTAGCGGGAACACAGATACGCAGTATTTT.

The CDR3 loop reads CASSERGGYENTDTQYF. In nucleotides, the CDR3 is TGTGCCAGCAGTGAACGGGGGGGATACGAGAACACAGATACGCAGTATTTT. The V and J genes are TRBV6-4 and TRBJ2-3; 8 bases agree with TRBD2. V trimming: 3 bases; J trimming: 2 bases; junction bases outside the gene matches: 10. The CDR3 totals 17 residues. In germline, CDR1 is MRHNA, CDR2 SNTAGT.

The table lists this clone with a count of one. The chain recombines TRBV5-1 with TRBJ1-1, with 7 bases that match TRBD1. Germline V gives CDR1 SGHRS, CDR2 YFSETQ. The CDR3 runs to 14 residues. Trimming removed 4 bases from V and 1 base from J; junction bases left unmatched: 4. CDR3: CASSKGTANTEAFF. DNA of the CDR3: TGCGCCAGCAGCAAGGGGACAGCGAACACTGAAGCTTTCTTT. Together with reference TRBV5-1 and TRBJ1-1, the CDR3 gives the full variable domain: KAGVTQTPRYLIKTRGQQVTLSCSPISGHRSVSWYQQTPGQGLQFLFEYFSETQRNKGNFPGRFSGRQFSNSRSEMNVSTLELGDSALYLCASSKGTANTEAFFGQGTRLTVV.

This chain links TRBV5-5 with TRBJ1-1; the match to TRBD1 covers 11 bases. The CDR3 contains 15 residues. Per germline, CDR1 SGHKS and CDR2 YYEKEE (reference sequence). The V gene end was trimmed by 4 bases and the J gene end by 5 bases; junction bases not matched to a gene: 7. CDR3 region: CASSHAGTGGTEAFF. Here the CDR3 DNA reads TGTGCCAGCAGCCACGCCGGGACAGGGGGTACTGAAGCTTTCTTT.

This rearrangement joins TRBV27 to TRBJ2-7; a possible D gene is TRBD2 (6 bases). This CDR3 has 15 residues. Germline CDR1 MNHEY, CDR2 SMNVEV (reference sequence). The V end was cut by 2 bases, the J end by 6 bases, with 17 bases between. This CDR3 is CASSLTGRPPAEQYF. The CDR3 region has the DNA TGTGCCAGCAGTTTAACGGGGAGGCCCCCAGCCGAGCAGTACTTC.

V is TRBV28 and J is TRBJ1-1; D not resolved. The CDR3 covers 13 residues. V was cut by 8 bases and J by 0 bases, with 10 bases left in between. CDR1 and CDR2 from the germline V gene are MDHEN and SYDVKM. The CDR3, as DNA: TGTGCCAGCTCGATCAGGTTGAACACTGAAGCTTTCTTT. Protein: CASSIRLNTEAFF.

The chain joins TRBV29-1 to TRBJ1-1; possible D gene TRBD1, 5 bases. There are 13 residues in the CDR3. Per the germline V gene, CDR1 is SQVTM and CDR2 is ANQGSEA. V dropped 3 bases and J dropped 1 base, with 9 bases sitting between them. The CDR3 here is CSVETATNTEAFF. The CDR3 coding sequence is TGCAGCGTTGAGACAGCGACGAACACTGAAGCTTTCTTT.

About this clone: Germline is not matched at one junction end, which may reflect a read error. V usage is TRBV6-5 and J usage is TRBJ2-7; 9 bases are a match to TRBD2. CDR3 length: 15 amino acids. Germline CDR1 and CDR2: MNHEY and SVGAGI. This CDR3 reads CASSHRGRAGVEQCF. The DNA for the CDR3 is TGTGCCAGCAGCCACCGCGGGAGGGCCGGCGTCGAGCAGTGCTTC.

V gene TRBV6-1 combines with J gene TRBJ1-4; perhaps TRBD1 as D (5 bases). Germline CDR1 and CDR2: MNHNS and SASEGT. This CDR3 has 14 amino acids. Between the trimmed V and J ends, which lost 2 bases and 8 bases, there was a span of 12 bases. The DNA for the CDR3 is TGTGCCAGCAGTGAATGGGGACCGGGAGAAAAACTGTTTTTT. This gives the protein CASSEWGPGEKLFF.

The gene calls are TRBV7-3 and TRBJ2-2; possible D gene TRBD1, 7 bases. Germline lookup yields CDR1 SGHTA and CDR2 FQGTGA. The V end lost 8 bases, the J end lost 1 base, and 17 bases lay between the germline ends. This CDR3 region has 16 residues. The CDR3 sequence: CASPKEGALNTGELFF. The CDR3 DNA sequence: TGTGCCAGCCCCAAGGAGGGGGCCCTGAACACCGGGGAGCTGTTTTTT. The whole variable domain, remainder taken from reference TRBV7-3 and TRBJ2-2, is GAGVSQTPSNKVTEKGKYVELRCDPISGHTALYWYRQSLGQGPEFLIYFQGTGAADDSGLPNDRFFAVRPEGSVSTLKIQRTERGDSAVYLCASPKEGALNTGELFFGEGSRLTVL.

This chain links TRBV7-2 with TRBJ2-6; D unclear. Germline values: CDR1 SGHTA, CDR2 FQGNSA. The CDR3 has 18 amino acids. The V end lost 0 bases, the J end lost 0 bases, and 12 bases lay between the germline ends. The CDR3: CASSLATTHISGANVLTF. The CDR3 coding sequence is TGTGCCAGCAGCTTAGCCACCACACACATCTCTGGGGCCAACGTCCTGACTTTC.

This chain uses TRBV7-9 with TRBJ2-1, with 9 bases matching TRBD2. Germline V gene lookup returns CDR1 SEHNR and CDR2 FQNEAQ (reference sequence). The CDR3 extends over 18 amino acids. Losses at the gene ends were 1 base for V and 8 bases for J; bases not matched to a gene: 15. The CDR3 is CASSLGWFAGGPSDEQFF. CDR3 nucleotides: TGTGCCAGCAGCTTAGGGTGGTTTGCGGGAGGGCCCTCCGATGAGCAGTTCTTC.

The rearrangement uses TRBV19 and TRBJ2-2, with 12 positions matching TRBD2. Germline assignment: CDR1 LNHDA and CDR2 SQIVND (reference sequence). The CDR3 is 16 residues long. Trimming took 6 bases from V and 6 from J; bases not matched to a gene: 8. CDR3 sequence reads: CASSKPGLAGSGELFF. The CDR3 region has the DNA TGTGCCAGTAGCAAACCGGGACTAGCGGGCTCCGGGGAGCTGTTTTTT. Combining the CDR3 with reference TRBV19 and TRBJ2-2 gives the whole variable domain DGGITQSPKYLFRKEGQNVTLSCEQNLNHDAMYWYRQDPGQGLRLIYYSQIVNDFQKGDIAEGYSVSREKKESFPLTVTSAQKNPTAFYLCASSKPGLAGSGELFFGEGSRLTVL.

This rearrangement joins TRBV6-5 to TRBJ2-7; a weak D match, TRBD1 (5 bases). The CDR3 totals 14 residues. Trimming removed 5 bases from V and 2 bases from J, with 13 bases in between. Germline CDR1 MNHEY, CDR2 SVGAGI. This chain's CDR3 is CASSRQGLTYEQYF. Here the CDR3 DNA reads TGTGCCAGCAGTCGGCAGGGCCTCACCTACGAGCAGTACTTC.

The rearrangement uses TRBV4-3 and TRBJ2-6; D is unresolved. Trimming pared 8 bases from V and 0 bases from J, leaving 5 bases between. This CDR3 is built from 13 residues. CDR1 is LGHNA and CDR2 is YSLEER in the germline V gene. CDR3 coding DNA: TGCGCCAGCGGCGTCTCTGGGGCCAACGTCCTGACTTTC. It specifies CASGVSGANVLTF.

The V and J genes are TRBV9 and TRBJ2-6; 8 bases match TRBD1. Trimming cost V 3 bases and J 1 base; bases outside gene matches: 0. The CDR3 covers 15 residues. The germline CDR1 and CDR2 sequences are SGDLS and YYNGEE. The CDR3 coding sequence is TGTGCCAGCAGCGGGACAGGGTCTGGGGCCAACGTCCTGACTTTC. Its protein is CASSGTGSGANVLTF. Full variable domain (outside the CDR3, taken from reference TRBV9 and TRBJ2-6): DSGVTQTPKHLITATGQRVTLRCSPRSGDLSVYWYQQSLDQGLQFLIQYYNGEERAKGNILERFSAQQFPDLHSELNLSSLELGDSALYFCASSGTGSGANVLTFGAGSRLTVL.

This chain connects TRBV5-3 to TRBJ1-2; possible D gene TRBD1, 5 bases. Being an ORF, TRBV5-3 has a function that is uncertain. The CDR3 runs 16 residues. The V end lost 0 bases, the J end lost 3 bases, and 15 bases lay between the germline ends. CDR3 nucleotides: TGTGCCAGAAGCTTGGTAGGACGGGACCTGGACTATGGCTACACCTTC. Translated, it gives CARSLVGRDLDYGYTF.